The next 17 T cell receptor beta chains were all read from a single sample in a study of breast tumors, draining lymph nodes, adjacent tissues. Axillary draining lymph nodes of breast cancer patients supplied the node samples. TCRdb reanalysed the multiplex PCR reads using MiXCR and keeps one entry per CDR3 protein. The sample lists about 140,000 distinct CDR3 sequences, 32% occurring once. Sequencing was done on a sample of axillary lymph node tissue. The receptor set was obtained from a female donor with breast cancer. Some clones in this sample may be carry-over from other donors' samples.

This clonotype has ten or more counts. A much larger clonotype is one base distant, so this may be a read error. The chain links TRBV20-1 to TRBJ2-5, with 7 positions matching TRBD1. CDR1 and CDR2 from the germline V gene are DFQATT and SNEGSKA (reference sequence). This CDR3 contains 12 residues. The CDR3 is CGFQGVQETPYF. CDR3 in DNA: TGTGGTTTTCAGGGGGTCCAAGAGACCCCGTACTTC.

As for this clonotype: The junction differs from germline at one of its ends, possibly a read error. CDR3: CASSFMSTGNEPQHF. DNA for the CDR3: TGTGCCAGCAGCTTCATGTCCACGGGCAATGAGCCCCAGCATTTT. The chain recombines TRBV7-8 with TRBJ1-5; D gene unclear. CDR1 and CDR2 (germline): SGHVS, FQNEAQ. This CDR3 has 15 amino acids.

V gene TRBV2 combines with J gene TRBJ2-3; D possibly corresponds to TRBD2 (6 bases). The CDR3 runs 14 residues. Between the trimmed V and J ends, which lost 4 bases and 2 bases, there was a span of 10 bases. Germline lookup yields CDR1 SNHLY and CDR2 FYNNEI. The CDR3 region has the DNA TGTGCCAGCAGTGTGGGCGGGACCACAGATACGCAGTATTTT. Translated, it gives CASSVGGTTDTQYF. Together with reference TRBV2 and TRBJ2-3, the CDR3 gives the full variable domain: EPEVTQTPSHQVTQMGQEVILRCVPISNHLYFYWYRQILGQKVEFLVSFYNNEISEKSEIFDDQFSVERPDGSNFTLKIRSTKLEDSAMYFCASSVGGTTDTQYFGPGTRLTVL.

Many counts were recorded for this clonotype. J is TRBJ1-2 and V is TRBV6-6; no definite D call. V gave up 4 bases and J gave up 5 bases, with 17 bases separating them. CDR1 and CDR2 from the germline V gene are MNHNY and SVGAGI (reference sequence). The CDR3 covers 15 residues. The CDR3 is CASSFSGQQQYGYTF. CDR3 in DNA: TGTGCCAGCAGTTTTTCGGGTCAGCAGCAATATGGCTACACCTTC.

There are many counts of this clonotype. This chain links TRBV11-2 with TRBJ2-2; TRBD1 is a possible D gene (6 bases). Per the germline V gene, CDR1 is SGHAT and CDR2 is FQNNGV. V lost 4 bases and J 0 bases, leaving 12 bases between the germline ends. This CDR3 is built from 16 residues. This chain's CDR3 is CASSSIRGPNTGELFF. The DNA of the CDR3 is TGTGCCAGCAGCTCGATCAGGGGACCGAACACCGGGGAGCTGTTTTTT. Combining the CDR3 with reference TRBV11-2 and TRBJ2-2 gives the whole variable domain EAGVAQSPRYKIIEKRQSVAFWCNPISGHATLYWYQQILGQGPKLLIQFQNNGVVDDSQLPKDRFSAERLKGVDSTLKIQPAKLEDSAVYLCASSSIRGPNTGELFFGEGSRLTVL.

This clonotype was recorded at least ten times. J is TRBJ1-6 and V is TRBV12-3 or TRBV12-4, with 8 bases matching TRBD1. The CDR3 has 16 amino acids. The ends lost 1 base at V and 3 bases at J; junction bases unmatched: 2. The CDR3 region is CASSLVGTGYNSPLHF. The DNA for the CDR3 is TGTGCCAGCAGTTTAGTCGGGACAGGCTATAATTCACCCCTCCACTTT.

This clonotype was counted at least ten times. The genes are TRBV20-1 and TRBJ2-3; perhaps TRBD2 as D (6 bases). The germline V gene has CDR1 DFQATT and CDR2 SNEGSKA (reference sequence). CDR3 length: 15 amino acids. The V end lost 0 bases, the J end lost 2 bases, and 12 bases lay between the germline ends. The CDR3 coding sequence is TGCAGTGCTAGAGATGGAGGGACCCCCACAGATACGCAGTATTTT. Protein: CSARDGGTPTDTQYF.

This clonotype occurred many times. This may come from a read error, since a much larger clone is one base off. The J gene is TRBJ2-6, the V gene TRBV7-2, with D perhaps matching TRBD2 (6 bases). CDR1 and CDR2 from the germline V gene are SGHTA and FQGNSA. The CDR3 is made up of 15 amino acids. CDR3 bases: TGTGCCAGCAGACCTACTAGCCTCAGGGCCAACGTCCTGCCTTTC. As protein: CASRPTSLRANVLPF.

This clonotype has a handful of counts. Possible read error: a much larger clone is one base away. The genes are TRBV7-9 and TRBJ1-2, with a tentative D call TRBD1 (5 bases). This CDR3 spans 18 amino acids. Trimming cost V 5 bases and J 6 bases, with 28 bases left between them. The germline V gene has CDR1 SEHNR and CDR2 FQNEAQ (reference sequence). CDR3 region: CASSRFAEQANSLHGYTF. In DNA form, the CDR3 reads TGTGCCAGCAGCCGGTTTGCGGAACAGGCAAATTCCTTGCATGGCTACACCTTC.

The V gene is TRBV7-2, the J gene TRBJ1-2; possible D gene TRBD1, 5 bases. CDR3 size: 17 residues. Looked up from germline, CDR1 is SGHTA and CDR2 is FQGNSA. V lost 5 bases and J lost 12, with 31 bases in between. The CDR3 sequence is CASSLSGGDAGEERNTF. CDR3 coding DNA: TGTGCCAGCAGCCTTAGCGGGGGGGACGCCGGGGAGGAACGCAACACCTTC.

The rearrangement uses TRBV15 and TRBJ2-7; 8 nucleotides agree with TRBD1. Germline-derived CDR1 and CDR2 are LNHNV and YYDKDF (reference sequence). J gave up 6 bases and V 0 bases, and 16 bases lay outside the gene matches. The CDR3 has 18 residues. The CDR3 here is CATSRDEGWGTGSGEQYV. The CDR3 DNA sequence: TGTGCCACCAGCAGAGATGAGGGATGGGGGACAGGATCCGGCGAGCAGTACGTC.

The J gene is TRBJ1-5, the V gene TRBV20-1; possibly TRBD1 for D (5 bases). Deletions cut 3 bases from V and 1 base from J, with 13 bases between. The CDR3 loop spans 15 amino acids. The germline V gene has CDR1 DFQATT and CDR2 SNEGSKA (reference sequence). Here the CDR3 DNA reads TGCAGTGCTAGTAACGGGGGAGGCAGCAATCAGCCCCAGCATTTT. It codes for CSASNGGGSNQPQHF.

As regards this clonotype: A read error may explain this, as a much larger clone is one base away. The rearrangement uses TRBV6-2 or TRBV6-3 and TRBJ1-5, with unresolved D. This CDR3 region has 14 residues. Trimming took 0 bases from V and 4 from J, leaving 7 bases between them. Germline V CDR1 and CDR2: MNHEY, SVGEGT. In DNA form, the CDR3 reads TGTGCCAGCAGTTACTCTCTAGTTAATCAGCCCCAGCATTTT. Translating it yields CASSYSLVNQPQHF.

About this clonotype: At one of its ends the junction is not consistent with the germline gene, which may arise from a read error. V is TRBV2 and J is TRBJ2-3; 8 nucleotides agree with TRBD2. The CDR3 totals 16 residues. Germline V lookup: CDR1 SNHLY, CDR2 FYNNEI. The CDR3 here is CASSEAGGGGTDTQYF. CDR3 sequence (DNA): TGTGCCAGCAGTGAGGCCGGGGGGGGAGGCACAGATACGCAGTATTTC. Drawing the rest from reference TRBV2 and TRBJ2-3, the complete variable domain is EPEVTQTPSHQVTQMGQEVILRCVPISNHLYFYWYRQILGQKVEFLVSFYNNEISEKSEIFDDQFSVERPDGSNFTLKIRSTKLEDSAMYFCASSEAGGGGTDTQYFGPGTRLTVL.

This clonotype occurred a few times. The V gene is TRBV6-1, the J gene TRBJ1-2, with D tentatively TRBD1 (6 bases). Between the trimmed V and J ends, which lost 5 bases and 6 bases, there was a span of 13 bases. Looked up from germline, CDR1 is MNHNS and CDR2 is SASEGT. This CDR3 spans 13 amino acids. CDR3 in amino acids: CASSQGGGDGYTF. The CDR3 DNA reads as TGTGCCAGCAGTCAAGGGGGGGGAGATGGCTACACCTTC.

This clonotype was observed at least ten times. The chain joins TRBV5-1 to TRBJ1-5, with TRBD1 as a possible D gene (5 bases). V was trimmed by 9 bases and J by 5 bases, leaving 30 bases between them. Germline V gives CDR1 SGHRS, CDR2 YFSETQ. The CDR3 is 18 residues long. CDR3 DNA sequence: TGCGCCATCCCAACCCGATTAGGGGTGGTTTGTTCGGATCAGCCCCAGCATTTT. The encoded protein is CAIPTRLGVVCSDQPQHF. Using reference TRBV5-1 and TRBJ1-5 for the parts outside the CDR3, the full variable domain is KAGVTQTPRYLIKTRGQQVTLSCSPISGHRSVSWYQQTPGQGLQFLFEYFSETQRNKGNFPGRFSGRQFSNSRSEMNVSTLELGDSALYLCAIPTRLGVVCSDQPQHFGDGTRLSIL.

This clonotype has ten or more counts. The genes are TRBV6-6 and TRBJ1-6; weak D call: TRBD1 (6 bases). Trimming took 5 bases from V and 7 from J, leaving 15 bases between them. CDR1 is MNHNY and CDR2 is SVGAGI in the germline V gene (reference sequence). The CDR3 consists of 15 residues. The CDR3 sequence: CASSHGTRDNSPLHF. The CDR3 region has the DNA TGTGCCAGCAGTCACGGGACACGCGACAATTCACCCCTCCACTTT.